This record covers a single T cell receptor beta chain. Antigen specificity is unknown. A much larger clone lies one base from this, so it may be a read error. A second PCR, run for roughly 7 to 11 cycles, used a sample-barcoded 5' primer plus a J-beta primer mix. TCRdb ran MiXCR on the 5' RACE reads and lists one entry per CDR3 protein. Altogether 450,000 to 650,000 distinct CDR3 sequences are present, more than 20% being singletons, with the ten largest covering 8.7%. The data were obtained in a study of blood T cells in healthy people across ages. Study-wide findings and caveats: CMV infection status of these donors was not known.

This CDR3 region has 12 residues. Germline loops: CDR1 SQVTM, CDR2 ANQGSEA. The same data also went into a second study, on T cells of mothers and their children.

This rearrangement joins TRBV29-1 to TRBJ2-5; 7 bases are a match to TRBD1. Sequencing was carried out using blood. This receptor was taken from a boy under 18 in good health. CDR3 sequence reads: CNVVSGGETQYF. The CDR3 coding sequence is TGCAACGTTGTATCAGGGGGAGAGACCCAGTACTTC.